The T cell receptor (beta chain) described here comes from a study of T cell responses to AZD1222 COVID-19 vaccine. The protocol was immunoSEQ multiplex PCR, while the TCRdb copy is restricted to in-frame clones and leaves out a portion. This sample has some 190,000 clones; about nine tenths occur once, and the top ten carry approximately 1.9%. Trimming took 6 bases from V and 6 from J; bases not matched to a gene: 5. The CDR3 spans 12 residues. Study-level results: Seropositive status at baseline applied to only 6 or 7 AZD1222 recipients.

With regard to this clone: No antigen is known for it.

This TCR came from an adult who received the AZD1222 COVID-19 vaccine. The sequencing here drew on peripheral blood, taken 28 days after the second AZD1222 dose. The genes are TRBV12-3 or TRBV12-4 and TRBJ2-7, with 7 bases fitting TRBD1. CDR3 amino acids: CASSDRVREQYF. Here the CDR3 DNA reads TGTGCCAGCAGCGACAGGGTTCGCGAGCAGTACTTC.